This T cell receptor (beta chain) was found in a study of blood T cell repertoires in COVID-19. Study-wide background: The United States, Italy and Spain supplied acute and convalescent COVID-19 samples. From T cells, B-cell-depleted T cells, or PBMCs came the material, which was cDNA or gDNA.

In the source study's methods: Estimation of nucleated cell counts was performed using reference gene primer amplification. Assay: immunoSEQ multiplex PCR; the TCRdb copy retains only in-frame clones and omits some. D and trimming come from the DNA, and the V and J calls and clone size come from that table. This repertoire shows fewer than 250,000 clones, 65% to 90% found once; its top ten account for less than 5%. Study members were between about 18 and 95 years old and lived in 24 US regions. The germline gives CDR1 KGHSH, CDR2 LQKENI. The CDR3 contains 15 residues. Trimming left V 0 bases short and J 7 bases short, with 15 bases between. This clone was detected a few times.

This TCR derives from a woman in her forties with acute COVID-19. The specimen was PBMCs or T cells enriched from blood (not recorded which). The V and J genes are TRBV18 and TRBJ1-2; no clear D gene. Here the CDR3 reads CASSPPEGLRSGYTF. The CDR3 DNA reads as TGTGCCAGCTCACCACCCGAGGGCCTCCGGAGTGGCTACACCTTC.